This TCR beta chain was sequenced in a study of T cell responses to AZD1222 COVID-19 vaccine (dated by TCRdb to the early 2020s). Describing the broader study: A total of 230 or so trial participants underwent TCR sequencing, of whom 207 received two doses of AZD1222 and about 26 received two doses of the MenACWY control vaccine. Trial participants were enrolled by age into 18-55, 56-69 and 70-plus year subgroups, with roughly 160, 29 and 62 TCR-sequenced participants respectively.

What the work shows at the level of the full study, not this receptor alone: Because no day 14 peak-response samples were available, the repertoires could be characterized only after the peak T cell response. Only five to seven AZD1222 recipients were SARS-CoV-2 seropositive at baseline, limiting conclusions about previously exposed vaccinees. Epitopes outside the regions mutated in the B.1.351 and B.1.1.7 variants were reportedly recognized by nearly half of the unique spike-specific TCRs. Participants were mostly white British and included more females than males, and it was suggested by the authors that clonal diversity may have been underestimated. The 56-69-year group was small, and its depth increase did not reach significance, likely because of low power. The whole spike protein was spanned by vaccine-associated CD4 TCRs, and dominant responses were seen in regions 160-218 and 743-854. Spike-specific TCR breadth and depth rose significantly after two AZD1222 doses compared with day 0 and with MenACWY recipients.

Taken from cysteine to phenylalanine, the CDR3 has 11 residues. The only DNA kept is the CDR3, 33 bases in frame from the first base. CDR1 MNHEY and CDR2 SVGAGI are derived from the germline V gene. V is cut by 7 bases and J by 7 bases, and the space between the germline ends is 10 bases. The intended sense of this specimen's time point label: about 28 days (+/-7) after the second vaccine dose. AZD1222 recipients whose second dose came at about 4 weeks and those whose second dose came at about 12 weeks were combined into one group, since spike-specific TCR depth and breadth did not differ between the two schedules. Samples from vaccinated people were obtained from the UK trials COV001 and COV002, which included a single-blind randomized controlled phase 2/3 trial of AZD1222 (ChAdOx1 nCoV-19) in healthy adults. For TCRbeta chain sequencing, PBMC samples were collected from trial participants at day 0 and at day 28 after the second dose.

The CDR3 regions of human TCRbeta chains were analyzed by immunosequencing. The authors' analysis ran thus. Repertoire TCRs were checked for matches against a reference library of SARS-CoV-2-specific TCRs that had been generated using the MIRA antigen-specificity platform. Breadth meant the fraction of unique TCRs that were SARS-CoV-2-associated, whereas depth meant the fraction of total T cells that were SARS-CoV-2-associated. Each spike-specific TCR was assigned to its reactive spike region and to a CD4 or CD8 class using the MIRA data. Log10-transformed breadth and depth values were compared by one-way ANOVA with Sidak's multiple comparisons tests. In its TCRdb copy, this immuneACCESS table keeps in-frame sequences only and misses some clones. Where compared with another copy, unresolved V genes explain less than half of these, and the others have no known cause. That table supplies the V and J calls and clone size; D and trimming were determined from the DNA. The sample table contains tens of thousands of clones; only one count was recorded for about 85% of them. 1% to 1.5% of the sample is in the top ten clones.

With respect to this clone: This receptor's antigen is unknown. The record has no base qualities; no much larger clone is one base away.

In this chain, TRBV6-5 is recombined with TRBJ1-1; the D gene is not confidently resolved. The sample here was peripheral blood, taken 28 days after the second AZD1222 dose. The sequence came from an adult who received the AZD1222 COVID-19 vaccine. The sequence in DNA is TGTGCCAGCAACTCGGGGTTTGAAGCTTTCTTT. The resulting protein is CASNSGFEAFF.